A selection of T cell receptor beta chains follows, all from one sample in a study of cytomegalovirus exposure and HLA in healthy donors. The data were produced by immunoSEQ multiplex PCR, yet TCRdb's version contains in-frame clones alone and is incomplete. The profile covers approximately 150,000 clones, with approximately 84% appearing a single time and 1% to 1.5% taken by the ten largest. The sequencing input was PBMCs. All receptors derive from a man in his fifties or sixties in good health and CMV-seropositive. Each CDR3 is given with its conserved first and last residue. D genes are given only for firm matches. Expanded clones get a size class; other rows say once, few or many, or leave the size out.

V gene: TRBV5-8
clone size: NA
CDR3 length: 13
J gene: TRBJ1-4
D gene: TRBD1
CDR3 protein: CASSGTGRAKLFF
CDR3 DNA: TGTGCCAGCAGCGGGACAGGGAGGGCAAAACTGTTTTTT

V gene: TRBV9
clone size: NA
CDR3 length: 15
J gene: TRBJ1-3
D gene: NA
CDR3 protein: CASSRRGKGVDTIYF
CDR3 DNA: TGTGCCAGCAGTCGGCGGGGTAAAGGGGTCGACACCATATATTTT

V gene: TRBV28
clone size: few
CDR3 length: 15
J gene: TRBJ1-2
D gene: NA
CDR3 protein: CASSLGAEGDYGYTF
CDR3 DNA: TGTGCCAGCAGTTTAGGGGCAGAGGGGGACTATGGCTACACCTTC

V gene: TRBV18
clone size: NA
CDR3 length: 14
J gene: TRBJ2-7
D gene: TRBD2
CDR3 protein: CASSEREGPYEQYF
CDR3 DNA: TGTGCCAGCTCCGAGCGGGAGGGCCCCTACGAGCAGTACTTC

V gene: TRBV19
clone size: NA
CDR3 length: 14
J gene: TRBJ1-1
D gene: TRBD1
CDR3 protein: CASSIDRGRTEAFF
CDR3 DNA: TGTGCCAGTAGTATAGACAGGGGGCGAACTGAAGCTTTCTTT

V gene: TRBV7-9
clone size: NA
CDR3 length: 19
J gene: TRBJ1-1
D gene: TRBD1
CDR3 protein: CASSPRIPGQGGLGTEAFF
CDR3 DNA: TGTGCCAGCAGCCCCCGAATTCCCGGACAGGGTGGATTAGGCACTGAAGCTTTCTTT

V gene: TRBV19
clone size: NA
CDR3 length: 17
J gene: TRBJ1-5
D gene: NA
CDR3 protein: CASSPWTDGHRNQPQHF
CDR3 DNA: TGTGCCAGTAGTCCCTGGACAGATGGTCATAGGAATCAGCCCCAGCATTTT

V gene: TRBV2
clone size: NA
CDR3 length: 13
J gene: TRBJ2-1
D gene: TRBD1
CDR3 protein: CASGGTGGSEQFF
CDR3 DNA: TGTGCCAGCGGGGGGACAGGGGGGTCAGAGCAGTTCTTC

V gene: TRBV30
clone size: few
CDR3 length: 13
J gene: TRBJ2-6
D gene: NA
CDR3 protein: CAWKLSGANVLTF
CDR3 DNA: TGTGCCTGGAAACTCTCTGGGGCCAACGTCCTGACTTTC

V gene: TRBV9
clone size: NA
CDR3 length: 16
J gene: TRBJ1-4
D gene: TRBD1
CDR3 protein: CASSVMTGVGNEKLFF
CDR3 DNA: TGTGCCAGCAGCGTAATGACAGGGGTCGGTAATGAAAAACTGTTTTTT

V gene: TRBV11-1
clone size: NA
CDR3 length: 17
J gene: TRBJ2-4
D gene: TRBD2
CDR3 protein: CASSPKGGLARKNIQYF
CDR3 DNA: TGTGCCAGCAGCCCCAAGGGGGGACTAGCGAGGAAAAACATTCAGTACTTC

V gene: TRBV7-8
clone size: NA
CDR3 length: 15
J gene: TRBJ2-1
D gene: TRBD2
CDR3 protein: CASSHGLAGGVEQFF
CDR3 DNA: TGTGCCAGCAGCCATGGACTAGCGGGAGGAGTAGAGCAGTTCTTC

V gene: TRBV7-9
clone size: once
CDR3 length: 16
J gene: TRBJ2-5
D gene: TRBD1
CDR3 protein: CASSLADRGGQETQYF
CDR3 DNA: TGTGCCAGCAGCTTAGCGGACAGGGGGGGACAAGAGACCCAGTACTTC

V gene: TRBV19
clone size: NA
CDR3 length: 15
J gene: TRBJ1-2
D gene: NA
CDR3 protein: CASSARAHTNYGYTF
CDR3 DNA: TGTGCCAGTAGTGCGAGGGCCCATACTAACTATGGCTACACCTTC

V gene: TRBV11-2
clone size: NA
CDR3 length: 17
J gene: TRBJ1-4
D gene: TRBD1
CDR3 protein: CASSRLLIQGMHEKLFF
CDR3 DNA: TGTGCCAGCAGCCGACTTCTCATACAGGGGATGCATGAAAAACTGTTTTTT

V gene: TRBV28
clone size: NA
CDR3 length: 11
J gene: TRBJ2-7
D gene: NA
CDR3 protein: CASSSGYEQYF
CDR3 DNA: TGTGCCAGCAGTAGCGGGTACGAGCAGTACTTC